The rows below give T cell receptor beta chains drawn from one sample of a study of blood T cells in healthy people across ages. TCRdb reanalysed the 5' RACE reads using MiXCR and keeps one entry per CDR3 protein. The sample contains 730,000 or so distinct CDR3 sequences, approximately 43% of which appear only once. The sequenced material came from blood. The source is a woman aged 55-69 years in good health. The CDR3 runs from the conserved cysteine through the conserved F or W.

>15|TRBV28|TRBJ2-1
CASSHQGLIYNEQFF
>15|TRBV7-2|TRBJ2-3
CASNFWDRGSDTQYF
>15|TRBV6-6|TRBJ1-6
CASSYETVYNSPLHF
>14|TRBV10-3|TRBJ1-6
CAISDGPGQGIFHF
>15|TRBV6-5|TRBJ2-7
CASSSTGTGCYEQYF
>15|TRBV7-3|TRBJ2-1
CASSVTSEPYNEQFF
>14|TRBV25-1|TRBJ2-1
CASRELRGQDEQFF
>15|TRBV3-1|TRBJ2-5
CASRHERGGSETQYF
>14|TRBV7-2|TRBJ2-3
CASSLQRGDATQYF
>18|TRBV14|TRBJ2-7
CASSSLDLGLAGVYEQYF
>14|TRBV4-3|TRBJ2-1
CASNQDRAGGKQFF
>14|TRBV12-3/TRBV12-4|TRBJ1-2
CASRAGMAGGGYTF
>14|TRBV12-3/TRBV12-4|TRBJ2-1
CASILRLGYNEQFF
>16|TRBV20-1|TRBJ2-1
CSARDPGGASWNEQFF
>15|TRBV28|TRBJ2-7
CASSVFTRERYEQYF
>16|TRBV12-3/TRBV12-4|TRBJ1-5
CASSLSLDRGSQPQHF
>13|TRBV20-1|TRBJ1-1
CSAAGQGSTEAFF
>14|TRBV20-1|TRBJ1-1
CSAGDRGRFTEAFF
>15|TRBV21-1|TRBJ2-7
CASSKGHTNQYEQYF
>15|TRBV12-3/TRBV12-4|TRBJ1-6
CASTPNTGTSSPLHF
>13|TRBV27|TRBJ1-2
CASSPGNHRGYTF
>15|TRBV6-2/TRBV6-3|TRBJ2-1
CASSDTSGSWDEQFF
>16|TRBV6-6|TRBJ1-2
CASGPGTEFLNYGYTF
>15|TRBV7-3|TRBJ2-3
CASSSTLRGADTQYF
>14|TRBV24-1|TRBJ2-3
CATAGGSRTDTQYF
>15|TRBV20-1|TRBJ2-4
CSARGLGGAKNIQYF
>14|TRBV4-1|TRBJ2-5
CASSQEPGRETQYF
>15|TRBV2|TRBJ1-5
CASSGAGAGHQPQHF
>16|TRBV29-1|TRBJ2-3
CSVSRTSGPSTDTQYF
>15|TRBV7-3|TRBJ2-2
CASSRGGSGTGELFF
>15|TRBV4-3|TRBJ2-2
CASSQDEGAPGELFF
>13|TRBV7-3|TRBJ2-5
CASSRTSDGGQYF
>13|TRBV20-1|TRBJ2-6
CSASNTGANVLTF
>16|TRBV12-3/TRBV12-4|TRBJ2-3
CASSPGTSGGEDMQYF
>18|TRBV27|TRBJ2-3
CASSSRGLAGEGVDTQYF
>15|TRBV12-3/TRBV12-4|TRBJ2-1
CASSLLAGSYNEQFF
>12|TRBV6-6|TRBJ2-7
CASSPRRHEQYF
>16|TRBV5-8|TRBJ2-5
CASSLGVWGEQETQYF
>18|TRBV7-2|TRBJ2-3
CASSSKAGRGSSTDTQYF
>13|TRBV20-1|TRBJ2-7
CSAPKGTLYEQYF
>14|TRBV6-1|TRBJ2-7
CASALGGTPYEQYF
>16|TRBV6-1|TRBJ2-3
CASSETTGGTTDTQYF
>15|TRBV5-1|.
CASSPGGGRWETQYF
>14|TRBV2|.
CASSQDRVEETQYF
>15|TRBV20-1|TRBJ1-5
CSARPGSGGNQPQHF
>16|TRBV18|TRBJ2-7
CASSPPDGSGVYEQYF
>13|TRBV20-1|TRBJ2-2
CSARAQGRGELFF
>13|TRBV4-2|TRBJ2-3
CASSQDVTDTQYF
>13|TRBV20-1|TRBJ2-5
CSAQIAGKETQYF
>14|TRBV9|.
CASSETGGEYEQYF
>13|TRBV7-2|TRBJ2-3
CASSSGIGDTQYF
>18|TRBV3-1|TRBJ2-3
CASSQVRSSGGTTDTQYF
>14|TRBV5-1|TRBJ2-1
CASKEAGSYNEQFF
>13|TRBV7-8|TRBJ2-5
CASSLVVQETLYF
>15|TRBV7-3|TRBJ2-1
CASSPARQLYNEQFF
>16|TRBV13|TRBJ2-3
CASSSLAGALTDTQYF
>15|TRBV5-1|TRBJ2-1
CASSLVGVGAREQFF
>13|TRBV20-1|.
CSANFQGMAEQYF
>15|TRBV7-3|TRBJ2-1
CASSLASGAHNEQFF
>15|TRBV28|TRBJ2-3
CASIPLAGPTDTQYF